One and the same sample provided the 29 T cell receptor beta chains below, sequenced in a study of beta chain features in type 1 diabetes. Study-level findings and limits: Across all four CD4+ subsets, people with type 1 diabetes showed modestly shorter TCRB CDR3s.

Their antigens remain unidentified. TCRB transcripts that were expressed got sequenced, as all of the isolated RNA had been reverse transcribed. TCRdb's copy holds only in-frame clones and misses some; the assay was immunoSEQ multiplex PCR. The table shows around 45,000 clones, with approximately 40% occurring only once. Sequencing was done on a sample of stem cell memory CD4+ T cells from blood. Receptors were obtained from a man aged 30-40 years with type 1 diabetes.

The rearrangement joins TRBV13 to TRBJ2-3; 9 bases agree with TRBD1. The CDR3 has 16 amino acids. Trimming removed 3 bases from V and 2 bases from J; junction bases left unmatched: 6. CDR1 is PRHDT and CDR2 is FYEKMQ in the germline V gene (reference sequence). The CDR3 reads CASSFYRTGATDTQYF. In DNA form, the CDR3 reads TGTGCCAGCAGCTTTTATAGGACAGGGGCCACAGATACGCAGTATTTT.

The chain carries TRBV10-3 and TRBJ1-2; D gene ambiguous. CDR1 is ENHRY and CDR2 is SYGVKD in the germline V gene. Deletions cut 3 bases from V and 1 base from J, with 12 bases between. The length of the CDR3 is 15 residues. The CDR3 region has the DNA TGTGCCATCAGTGACGCCGGACTACTTAACTATGGCTACACCTTC. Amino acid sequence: CAISDAGLLNYGYTF.

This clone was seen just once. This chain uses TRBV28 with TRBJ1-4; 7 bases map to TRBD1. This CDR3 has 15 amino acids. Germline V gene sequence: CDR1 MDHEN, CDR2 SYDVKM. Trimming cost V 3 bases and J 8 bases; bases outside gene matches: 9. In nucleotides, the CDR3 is TGTGCCAGCAGTTTGGGGGGCAGGGGGAACGAAAAACTGTTTTTT. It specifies CASSLGGRGNEKLFF.

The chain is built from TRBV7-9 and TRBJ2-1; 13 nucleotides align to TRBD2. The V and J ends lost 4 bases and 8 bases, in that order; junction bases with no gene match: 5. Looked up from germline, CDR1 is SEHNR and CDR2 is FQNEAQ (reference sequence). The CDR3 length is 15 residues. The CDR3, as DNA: TGTGCCAGCAGCTGGAGACTAGCGGGAGGAGATGAGCAGTTCTTC. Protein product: CASSWRLAGGDEQFF.

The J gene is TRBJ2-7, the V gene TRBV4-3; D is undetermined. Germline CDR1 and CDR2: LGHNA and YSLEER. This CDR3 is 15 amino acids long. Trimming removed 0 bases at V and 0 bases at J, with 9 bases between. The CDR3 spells CASSQEATNSYEQYF. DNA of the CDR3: TGCGCCAGCAGCCAAGAGGCCACGAACTCCTACGAGCAGTACTTC.

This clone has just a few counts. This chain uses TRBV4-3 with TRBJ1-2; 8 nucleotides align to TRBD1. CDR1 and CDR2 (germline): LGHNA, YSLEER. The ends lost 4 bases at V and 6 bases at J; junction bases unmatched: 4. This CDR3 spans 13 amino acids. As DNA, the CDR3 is TGCGCCAGCAGCCCGAGACAGGGGAATGGCTACACCTTC. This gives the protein CASSPRQGNGYTF.

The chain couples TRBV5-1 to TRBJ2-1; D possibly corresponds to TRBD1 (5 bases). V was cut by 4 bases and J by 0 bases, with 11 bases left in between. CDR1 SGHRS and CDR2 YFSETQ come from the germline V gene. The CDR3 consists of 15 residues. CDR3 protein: CASSIGQSSYNEQFF. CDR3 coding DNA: TGCGCCAGCAGCATCGGACAAAGCTCCTACAATGAGCAGTTCTTC.

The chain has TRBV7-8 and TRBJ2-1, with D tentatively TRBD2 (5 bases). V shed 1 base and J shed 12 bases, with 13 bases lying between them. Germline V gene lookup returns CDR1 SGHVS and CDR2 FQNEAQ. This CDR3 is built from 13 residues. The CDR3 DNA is TGTGCCAGCAGCTTAGTGCCCAGGACTGCGCAGTTCTTC. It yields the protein CASSLVPRTAQFF.

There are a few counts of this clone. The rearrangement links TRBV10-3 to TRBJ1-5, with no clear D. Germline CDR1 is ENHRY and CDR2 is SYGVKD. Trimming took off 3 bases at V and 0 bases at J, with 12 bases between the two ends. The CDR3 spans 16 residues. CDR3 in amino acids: CAISEASFYSNQPQHF. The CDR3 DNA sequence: TGTGCCATCAGTGAAGCGAGCTTTTATAGCAATCAGCCCCAGCATTTT.

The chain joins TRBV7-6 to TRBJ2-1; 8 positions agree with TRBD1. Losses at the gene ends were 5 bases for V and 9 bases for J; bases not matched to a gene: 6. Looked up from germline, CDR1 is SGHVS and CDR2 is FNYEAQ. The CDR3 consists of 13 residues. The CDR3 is CASSVGQVFEQFF. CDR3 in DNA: TGTGCCAGCAGCGTGGGACAGGTTTTTGAGCAGTTCTTC.

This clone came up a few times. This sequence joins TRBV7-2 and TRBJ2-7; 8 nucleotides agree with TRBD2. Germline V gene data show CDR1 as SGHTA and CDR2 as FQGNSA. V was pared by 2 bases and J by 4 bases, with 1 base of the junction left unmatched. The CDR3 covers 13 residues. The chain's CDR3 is CASSLTSGYEQYF. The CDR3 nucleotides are TGTGCCAGCAGCTTAACTAGCGGATACGAGCAGTACTTC.

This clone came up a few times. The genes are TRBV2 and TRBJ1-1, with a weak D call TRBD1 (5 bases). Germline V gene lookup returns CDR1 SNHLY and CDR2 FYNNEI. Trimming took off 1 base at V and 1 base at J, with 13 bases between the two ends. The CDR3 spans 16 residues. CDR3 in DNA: TGTGCCAGCAGTGAAGGGGGGGTTCGAAGGAACACTGAAGCTTTCTTT. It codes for CASSEGGVRRNTEAFF.

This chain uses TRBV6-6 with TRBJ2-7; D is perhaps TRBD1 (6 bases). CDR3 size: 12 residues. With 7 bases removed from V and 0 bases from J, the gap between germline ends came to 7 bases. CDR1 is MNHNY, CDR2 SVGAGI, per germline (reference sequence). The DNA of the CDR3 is TGTGCCAGCACAGGGGCCTCCTACGAGCAGTACTTC. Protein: CASTGASYEQYF.

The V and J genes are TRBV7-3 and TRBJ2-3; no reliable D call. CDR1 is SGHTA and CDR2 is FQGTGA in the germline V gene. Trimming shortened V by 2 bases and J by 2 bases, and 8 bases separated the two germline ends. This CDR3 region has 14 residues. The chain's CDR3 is CASSLSAPTDTQYF. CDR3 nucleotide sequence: TGTGCCAGCAGCTTATCAGCGCCCACAGATACGCAGTATTTT.

The CDR3 nucleotides read TGCAGCGCCCTCGGGTTCCTGAAAGCTTTCTTT. Its translation: CSALGFLKAFF. This chain joins TRBV29-1 and TRBJ1-1; no reliable D call. This CDR3 comprises 11 residues. With 7 bases removed from V and 9 bases from J, the gap between germline ends came to 15 bases. Germline CDR1 is SQVTM and CDR2 is ANQGSEA.

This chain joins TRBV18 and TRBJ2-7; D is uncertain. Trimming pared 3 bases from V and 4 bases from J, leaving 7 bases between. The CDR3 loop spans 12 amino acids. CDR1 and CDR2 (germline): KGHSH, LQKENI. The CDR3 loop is CASSPGGYEQYF. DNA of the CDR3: TGTGCCAGCTCACCTGGCGGATACGAGCAGTACTTC. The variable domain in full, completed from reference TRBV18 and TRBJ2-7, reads NAGVMQNPRHLVRRRGQEARLRCSPMKGHSHVYWYRQLPEEGLKFMVYLQKENIIDESGMPKERFSAEFPKEGPSILRIQQVVRGDSAAYFCASSPGGYEQYFGPGTRLTVT.

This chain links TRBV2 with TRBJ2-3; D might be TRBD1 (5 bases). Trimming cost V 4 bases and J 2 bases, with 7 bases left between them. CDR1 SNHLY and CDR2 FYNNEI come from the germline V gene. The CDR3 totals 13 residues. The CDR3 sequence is CASSVRATDTQYF. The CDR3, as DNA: TGTGCCAGCAGTGTCAGGGCCACAGATACGCAGTATTTT.

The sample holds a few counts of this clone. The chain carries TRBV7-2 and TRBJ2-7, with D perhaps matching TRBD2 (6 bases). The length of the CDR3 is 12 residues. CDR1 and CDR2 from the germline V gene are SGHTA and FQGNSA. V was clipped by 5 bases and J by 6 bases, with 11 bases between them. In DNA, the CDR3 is TGTGCCAGCAGCGGGGCGGGATTCGAGCAGTACTTC. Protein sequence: CASSGAGFEQYF.

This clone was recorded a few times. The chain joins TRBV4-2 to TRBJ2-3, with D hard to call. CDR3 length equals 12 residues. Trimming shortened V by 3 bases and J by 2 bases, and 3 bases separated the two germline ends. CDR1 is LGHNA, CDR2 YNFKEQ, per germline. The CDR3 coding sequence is TGTGCCAGCAGCCAGTACACAGATACGCAGTATTTT. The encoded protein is CASSQYTDTQYF.

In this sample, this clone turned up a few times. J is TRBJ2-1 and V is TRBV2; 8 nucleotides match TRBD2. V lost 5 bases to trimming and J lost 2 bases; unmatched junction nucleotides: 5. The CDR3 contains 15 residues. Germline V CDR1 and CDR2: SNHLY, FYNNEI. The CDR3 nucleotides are TGTGCCAGCAGTCCCAGCGGGAGACCCTACAATGAGCAGTTCTTC. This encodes CASSPSGRPYNEQFF.

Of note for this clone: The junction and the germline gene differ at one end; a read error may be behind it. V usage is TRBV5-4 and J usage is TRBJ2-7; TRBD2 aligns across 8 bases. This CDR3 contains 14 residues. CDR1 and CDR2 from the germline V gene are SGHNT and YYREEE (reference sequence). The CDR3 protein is CASSRAGGTYKQYF. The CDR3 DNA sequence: TGTGCCAGCAGCCGGGCGGGAGGAACCTACAAGCAGTACTTC. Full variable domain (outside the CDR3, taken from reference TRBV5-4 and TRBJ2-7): ETGVTQSPTHLIKTRGQQVTLRCSSQSGHNTVSWYQQALGQGPQFIFQYYREEENGRGNFPPRFSGLQFPNYSSELNVNALELDDSALYLCASSRAGGTYKQYFGPGTRLTVT.

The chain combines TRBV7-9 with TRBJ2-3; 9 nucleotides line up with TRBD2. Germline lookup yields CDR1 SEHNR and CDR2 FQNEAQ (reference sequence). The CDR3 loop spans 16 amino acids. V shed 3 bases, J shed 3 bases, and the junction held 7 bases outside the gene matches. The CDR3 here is CASSFRSGSATDTQYF. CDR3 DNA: TGTGCCAGCAGCTTCCGTAGCGGGAGTGCGACAGATACGCAGTATTTT.

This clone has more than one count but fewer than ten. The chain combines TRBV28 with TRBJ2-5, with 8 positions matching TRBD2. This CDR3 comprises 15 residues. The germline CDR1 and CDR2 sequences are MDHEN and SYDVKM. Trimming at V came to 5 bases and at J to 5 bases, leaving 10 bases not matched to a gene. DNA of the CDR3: TGTGCCAGCAGTCCGGCTAGCGGGCCCGCGGAGACCCAGTACTTC. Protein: CASSPASGPAETQYF.

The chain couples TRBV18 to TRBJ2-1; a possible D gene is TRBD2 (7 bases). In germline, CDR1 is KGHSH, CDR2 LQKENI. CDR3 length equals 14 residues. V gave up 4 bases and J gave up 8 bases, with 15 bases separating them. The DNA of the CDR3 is TGTGCCAGCTCACGAACTAGGGGGGGCGATGAGCAGTTCTTC. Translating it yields CASSRTRGGDEQFF.

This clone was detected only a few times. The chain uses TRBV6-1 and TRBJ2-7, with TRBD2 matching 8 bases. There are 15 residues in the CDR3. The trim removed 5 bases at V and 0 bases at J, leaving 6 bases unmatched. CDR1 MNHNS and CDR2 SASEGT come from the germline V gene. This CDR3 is CASSRLGTSSYEQYF. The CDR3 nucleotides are TGTGCCAGCAGTCGGCTGGGGACTAGCTCCTACGAGCAGTACTTC.

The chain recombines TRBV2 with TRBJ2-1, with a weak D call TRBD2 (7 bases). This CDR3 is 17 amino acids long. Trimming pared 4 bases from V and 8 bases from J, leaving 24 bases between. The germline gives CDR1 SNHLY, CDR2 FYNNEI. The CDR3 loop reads CASSVLWGAGVGDEQFF. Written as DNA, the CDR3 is TGTGCCAGCAGTGTCCTGTGGGGGGCGGGAGTCGGCGATGAGCAGTTCTTC.

The CDR3 loop reads CASSRPDRGYNEQFF. CDR3 sequence (DNA): TGTGCCAGCTCACGACCGGACAGGGGGTATAATGAGCAGTTCTTC. The chain uses TRBV18 and TRBJ2-1; 10 bases line up with TRBD1. The V gene end was trimmed by 4 bases and the J gene end by 7 bases; junction bases not matched to a gene: 7. From germline, CDR1 is KGHSH and CDR2 LQKENI. This CDR3 has 15 amino acids.

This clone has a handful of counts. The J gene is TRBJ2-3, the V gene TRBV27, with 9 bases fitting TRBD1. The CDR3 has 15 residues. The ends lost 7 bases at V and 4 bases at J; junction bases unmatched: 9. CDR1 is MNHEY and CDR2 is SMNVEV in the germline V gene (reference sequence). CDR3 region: CASKGQGLSADTQYF. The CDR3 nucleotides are TGTGCCAGCAAGGGACAGGGATTGAGTGCAGATACGCAGTATTTT.

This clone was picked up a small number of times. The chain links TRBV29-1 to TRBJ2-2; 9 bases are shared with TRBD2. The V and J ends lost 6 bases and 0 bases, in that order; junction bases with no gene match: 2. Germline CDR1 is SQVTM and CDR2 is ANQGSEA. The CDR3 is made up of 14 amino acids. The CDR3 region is CSVRLAANTGELFF. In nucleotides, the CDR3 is TGCAGCGTAAGACTAGCGGCGAACACCGGGGAGCTGTTTTTT.